Each of the 30 T cell receptor beta chains below was sequenced from the same sample in a study of cytomegalovirus exposure and HLA in healthy donors. Use of 60 Vbeta and 13 Jbeta primers characterized the PCR. The method was immunoSEQ multiplex PCR; TCRdb's version includes in-frame clones alone and lacks a portion of them. Found here are some 180,000 clones, roughly 72% of them singletons; the top ten hold about 2.1%. The source material was PBMCs. The receptors derive from a man aged 25-45 years in good health and CMV-seronegative.

The chain joins TRBV28 to TRBJ2-2; a weak D match, TRBD2 (5 bases). V lost 2 bases and J lost 11, with 6 bases in between. CDR1 MDHEN and CDR2 SYDVKM come from the germline V gene. The CDR3 spans 11 residues. The CDR3 protein is CASSLSGELFF. As DNA, the CDR3 is TGTGCCAGCAGTTTAAGCGGTGAGCTGTTTTTT.

This clone was found once. This sequence joins TRBV29-1 and TRBJ1-2, with D maybe TRBD1 (6 bases). V dropped 6 bases and J dropped 4 bases, with 12 bases sitting between them. The CDR3 contains 12 residues. Germline CDR1 and CDR2: SQVTM and ANQGSEA. This CDR3 is CSVDSQTYGYTF. As DNA, the CDR3 is TGCAGCGTGGACAGTCAGACCTATGGCTACACCTTC.

This clone is classed as medium-sized. The chain has TRBV6-5 and TRBJ1-5; D is ambiguous. Germline CDR1 reads MNHEY; CDR2 reads SVGAGI. Trimming removed 6 bases from V and 5 bases from J, with 14 bases in between. This CDR3 region has 14 residues. This chain's CDR3 is CASRSNTGDQPQHF. CDR3 DNA: TGTGCCAGCAGGTCTAACACCGGGGATCAGCCCCAGCATTTT.

The chain has TRBV30 and TRBJ1-3; TRBD1 matches 7 bases. The V gene end was trimmed by 2 bases and the J gene end by 6 bases; junction bases not matched to a gene: 10. The germline gives CDR1 GTSNPN, CDR2 SVGIG (reference sequence). The CDR3 covers 15 residues. The CDR3, as DNA: TGTGCCTGGAGTCGTTCCGACAGGGTTGCAAACACCATATATTTT. It codes for CAWSRSDRVANTIYF.

This clone has just a few counts. The chain couples TRBV4-1 to TRBJ2-7; D is perhaps TRBD1 (5 bases). V was trimmed by 3 bases and J by 6 bases, leaving 15 bases between them. The CDR3 has 14 amino acids. Per germline, CDR1 MGHRA and CDR2 YSYEKL. CDR3 loop: CASSQRDGASEQYF. CDR3 bases: TGCGCCAGCAGCCAGCGTGATGGGGCGAGCGAGCAGTACTTC.

V usage is TRBV4-1 and J usage is TRBJ2-1; tentative D call: TRBD1 (6 bases). Germline lookup yields CDR1 MGHRA and CDR2 YSYEKL. The CDR3 covers 15 residues. V was cut by 1 base and J by 6 bases, with 13 bases left in between. The DNA of the CDR3 is TGCGCCAGCAGCCAAGTCTACAGGGTGGGCAATGAGCAGTTCTTC. Its protein product is CASSQVYRVGNEQFF.

The CDR3 DNA sequence: TGTGCCTGGAACGACAGGAATCAGCCCCAGCATTTT. Protein product: CAWNDRNQPQHF. J is TRBJ1-5 and V is TRBV30, with D maybe TRBD1 (6 bases). The CDR3 totals 12 residues. CDR1 and CDR2 (germline): GTSNPN, SVGIG (reference sequence). Trimming cost V 4 bases and J 4 bases, with 8 bases left between them.

This clone was counted only a few times. The chain links TRBV21-1 to TRBJ1-2. TRBV21-1 is a recognized pseudogene. This CDR3 has 16 amino acids. Here the CDR3 DNA reads TGTGCCAGCAGCAAGCAAGTGGGGCTCGGGGGATATGGCTACACCTTC. This gives the protein CASSKQVGLGGYGYTF.

The genes are TRBV27 and TRBJ1-2; D perhaps matches TRBD1 (6 bases). CDR3 length equals 14 residues. The V end was cut by 0 bases, the J end by 4 bases, with 9 bases between. The germline V gene encodes CDR1 MNHEY and CDR2 SMNVEV (reference sequence). This CDR3 is CASSLSGRGYGYTF. CDR3 nucleotide sequence: TGTGCCAGCAGTTTATCAGGCAGGGGCTATGGCTACACCTTC.

The V and J genes are TRBV30 and TRBJ1-5; 7 bases match TRBD1. From germline, CDR1 is GTSNPN and CDR2 SVGIG (reference sequence). The V segment lost 4 bases and the J segment 2 bases; nucleotides outside the gene matches: 2. This CDR3 region has 13 residues. The CDR3 sequence is CAWTRGGNQPQHF. The CDR3 DNA reads TGTGCCTGGACCAGGGGGGGCAATCAGCCCCAGCATTTT.

The chain has TRBV11-1 and TRBJ2-1, with 13 bases fitting TRBD2. The V gene's germline CDR1 is SGHAT and CDR2 FQDESV (reference sequence). The CDR3 is 15 amino acids. After removal of 5 bases from V and 7 bases from J, the junction contained 5 bases not matched to a gene. CDR3 sequence: CASSPGLAGDNEQFF. The CDR3 DNA reads as TGTGCCAGCAGCCCAGGACTAGCGGGAGATAATGAGCAGTTCTTC.

The CDR3 sequence: CASSAYRALGYTF. In DNA form, the CDR3 reads TGTGCCAGCAGTGCGTACAGGGCGTTGGGCTACACCTTC. This sequence joins TRBV27 and TRBJ1-2; D may be TRBD1 (6 bases). Per germline, CDR1 MNHEY and CDR2 SMNVEV (reference sequence). Deletions cut 5 bases from V and 8 bases from J, with 15 bases between. The CDR3 is 13 residues long.

On this clone: The sample has other DNA sequences that encode this CDR3 too. This CDR3 is CASSLQGRYTEAFF. Written as DNA, the CDR3 is TGTGCCAGCAGTTTACAGGGCCGGTACACTGAAGCTTTCTTT. This rearrangement joins TRBV27 to TRBJ1-1; possible D gene TRBD1, 5 bases. Per the germline V gene, CDR1 is MNHEY and CDR2 is SMNVEV (reference sequence). The CDR3 runs to 14 residues. V gave up 2 bases and J gave up 3 bases, with 10 bases separating them.

This sequence joins TRBV11-2 and TRBJ2-2, with a tentative D call TRBD2 (5 bases). This CDR3 is built from 16 residues. The germline V and J ends were trimmed by 0 bases and 4 bases, with 12 bases remaining between them. Germline V CDR1 and CDR2: SGHAT, FQNNGV. The CDR3 bases are TGTGCCAGCAGCTTAGATAGTTCTAGCACCACCGGGGAGCTGTTTTTT. It yields the protein CASSLDSSSTTGELFF.

Only a few counts were recorded for this clone. The genes are TRBV5-4 and TRBJ2-3; 7 bases are shared with TRBD2. The CDR3 loop spans 18 amino acids. CDR1 and CDR2 from the germline V gene are SGHNT and YYREEE (reference sequence). With 0 bases clipped from V and 4 bases from J, the junction kept 14 bases outside the gene matches. In nucleotides, the CDR3 is TGTGCCAGCAGCTTGGGTGGGCTGGCGGGAGCTTTTCCAGATACGCAGTATTTT. It encodes CASSLGGLAGAFPDTQYF.

The rearrangement joins TRBV6-1 to TRBJ1-2, with 10 bases matching TRBD1. The V segment lost 4 bases and the J segment 8 bases; nucleotides outside the gene matches: 10. The germline V gene has CDR1 MNHNS and CDR2 SASEGT. This CDR3 region has 15 residues. CDR3 bases: TGTGCCAGCAGTGTATCAAAGGACAGGGGGAAAGGCTACACCTTC. Amino acid sequence: CASSVSKDRGKGYTF.

On this clone itself: At one end, the junction sequence differs from germline, possibly due to a read error. The genes are TRBV7-9 and TRBJ2-1, with 9 bases aligning to TRBD2. The CDR3 contains 16 residues. Germline lookup yields CDR1 SEHNR and CDR2 FQNEAQ (reference sequence). The CDR3 nucleotides are TGTGCCAACAGCTTATTAGCGGGAGTATTCTACAATGAGCAGTTCTTC. Amino acid sequence: CANSLLAGVFYNEQFF. Using reference TRBV7-9 and TRBJ2-1 for the parts outside the CDR3, the full variable domain is DTGVSQNPRHKITKRGQNVTFRCDPISEHNRLYWYRQTLGQGPEFLTYFQNEAQLEKSRLLSDRFSAERPKGSFSTLEIQRTEQGDSAMYLCANSLLAGVFYNEQFFGPGTRLTVL.

As DNA, the CDR3 is TGTGCCAGCAGCTTAGTCGGGGAAGGCTACGAGCAGTACTTC. It codes for CASSLVGEGYEQYF. The chain recombines TRBV7-9 with TRBJ2-7; D is possibly TRBD2 (5 bases). In germline, CDR1 is SEHNR, CDR2 FQNEAQ (reference sequence). The ends were cut back, 1 base at V and 3 bases at J, with 10 bases in the middle. The CDR3 contains 14 residues. The full variable domain, in which reference TRBV7-9 and TRBJ2-7 provide the parts outside the CDR3, is DTGVSQNPRHKITKRGQNVTFRCDPISEHNRLYWYRQTLGQGPEFLTYFQNEAQLEKSRLLSDRFSAERPKGSFSTLEIQRTEQGDSAMYLCASSLVGEGYEQYFGPGTRLTVT.

The V gene is TRBV29-1, the J gene TRBJ2-1, with TRBD2 identical over 9 bases. Germline V gives CDR1 SQVTM, CDR2 ANQGSEA. V lost 0 bases and J lost 5; bases outside the gene matches: 5. The CDR3 sequence is 15 residues long. In DNA, the CDR3 is TGCAGCGTTGAAGACCCGGGACTAGCAGACAATGAGCAGTTCTTC. Amino acids: CSVEDPGLADNEQFF.

This chain joins TRBV4-1 and TRBJ2-7; 14 bases are shared with TRBD2. CDR1 and CDR2 from the germline V gene are MGHRA and YSYEKL. The CDR3 extends over 17 amino acids. The junction had 10 bases not matched to a gene; V was cut back by 4 bases and J by 5 bases. The CDR3 DNA reads TGCGCCAGCAGCCCAGGACTAGCGGGAGGTCGTGCCCACGAGCAGTACTTC. Translation: CASSPGLAGGRAHEQYF.

The chain employs TRBV14 and TRBJ2-1, with 8 bases fitting TRBD1. The germline V gene encodes CDR1 SGHDN and CDR2 FVKESK. Trimming took 3 bases from V and 4 from J; bases not matched to a gene: 5. This CDR3 is 15 amino acids long. The chain's CDR3 is CASSHPRTGYNEQFF. The CDR3 DNA reads as TGTGCCAGCAGCCACCCACGGACAGGGTACAATGAGCAGTTCTTC.

The chain couples TRBV29-1 to TRBJ2-7; perhaps TRBD2 as D (6 bases). Trimming removed 2 bases at V and 1 base at J, with 18 bases between. The CDR3 has 16 residues. The germline CDR1 and CDR2 sequences are SQVTM and ANQGSEA. The CDR3 region is CSVEWEEGGHSYEQYF. Here the CDR3 DNA reads TGCAGCGTTGAATGGGAGGAGGGAGGCCATTCCTACGAGCAGTACTTC.

This clone was seen only once. This rearrangement joins TRBV4-1 to TRBJ2-1, with a possible D match to TRBD1 (5 bases). The CDR3 covers 16 residues. Germline values: CDR1 MGHRA, CDR2 YSYEKL. V lost 3 bases and J 1 base, leaving 13 bases between the germline ends. In DNA form, the CDR3 reads TGCGCCAGCAGCCAGGCCTCACAGGAATCCTACAATGAGCAGTTCTTC. Amino acids: CASSQASQESYNEQFF.

The rearrangement uses TRBV5-4 and TRBJ2-5; D not resolved. The length of the CDR3 is 15 residues. Germline V lookup: CDR1 SGHNT, CDR2 YYREEE (reference sequence). V was pared by 0 bases and J by 5 bases, with 14 bases between. CDR3 region: CASSLAHASTETQYF. CDR3 nucleotides: TGTGCCAGCAGCTTGGCCCACGCCTCTACGGAGACCCAGTACTTC.

The chain carries TRBV2 and TRBJ1-1; a weak D match, TRBD1 (5 bases). Between the trimmed V and J ends, which lost 7 bases and 1 base, there was a span of 13 bases. Germline assignment: CDR1 SNHLY and CDR2 FYNNEI. This CDR3 contains 14 residues. In DNA form, the CDR3 reads TGTGCCAGCATATTTGGGGCTAGGAACACTGAAGCTTTCTTT. Its protein is CASIFGARNTEAFF.

The rearrangement joins TRBV5-6 to TRBJ2-1; 10 bases agree with TRBD2. CDR1 and CDR2 (germline): SGHDT, YYEEEE. With V trimmed by 2 bases and J by 1 base, 9 bases remained unmatched. The CDR3 has 18 residues. The CDR3 loop reads CASSFSTSGISSYNEQFF. The CDR3 bases are TGTGCCAGCAGCTTCTCCACTAGCGGGATTTCTTCCTACAATGAGCAGTTCTTC. The full variable domain, with the rest looked up from reference TRBV5-6 and TRBJ2-1, is DAGVTQSPTHLIKTRGQQVTLRCSPKSGHDTVSWYQQALGQGPQFIFQYYEEEERQRGNFPDRFSGHQFPNYSSELNVNALLLGDSALYLCASSFSTSGISSYNEQFFGPGTRLTVL.

J is TRBJ2-5 and V is TRBV27; 13 bases map to TRBD2. V was pared by 4 bases and J by 1 base, with 6 bases of the junction left unmatched. Per germline, CDR1 MNHEY and CDR2 SMNVEV (reference sequence). This CDR3 contains 17 residues. The CDR3 region has the DNA TGTGCCAGCAGTTCACCGGGACTAGCGGGAAGCCAAGAGACCCAGTACTTC. It codes for CASSSPGLAGSQETQYF.

The chain carries TRBV5-1 and TRBJ1-1, with D perhaps matching TRBD1 (6 bases). Trimming removed 6 bases from V and 8 bases from J, with 11 bases in between. Per germline, CDR1 SGHRS and CDR2 YFSETQ. The CDR3 spans 11 residues. CDR3 region: CASMVGTEAFF. CDR3 coding DNA: TGCGCCAGCATGGTGGGGACAGAAGCTTTCTTT.

As for this clone: Other DNA sequences in this sample translate to the same CDR3. The DNA for the CDR3 is TGCGCCAGCAGCCAATCTCTGAGCACAGATACGCAGTATTTT. Protein sequence: CASSQSLSTDTQYF. The genes are TRBV4-1 and TRBJ2-3, with D uncertain. This CDR3 is 14 amino acids long. Trimming took off 2 bases at V and 0 bases at J, with 6 bases between the two ends. CDR1 and CDR2 (germline): MGHRA, YSYEKL.

This clone has only one observation. The chain combines TRBV25-1 with TRBJ2-7; D may be TRBD2 (5 bases). CDR1 and CDR2 (germline): MGHDK, SYGVNS. The CDR3 totals 14 residues. Trimming took 1 base from V and 3 from J, leaving 10 bases between them. This CDR3 is CASSESGENYEQYF. The CDR3 coding sequence is TGTGCCAGCAGTGAATCCGGGGAAAACTACGAGCAGTACTTC.